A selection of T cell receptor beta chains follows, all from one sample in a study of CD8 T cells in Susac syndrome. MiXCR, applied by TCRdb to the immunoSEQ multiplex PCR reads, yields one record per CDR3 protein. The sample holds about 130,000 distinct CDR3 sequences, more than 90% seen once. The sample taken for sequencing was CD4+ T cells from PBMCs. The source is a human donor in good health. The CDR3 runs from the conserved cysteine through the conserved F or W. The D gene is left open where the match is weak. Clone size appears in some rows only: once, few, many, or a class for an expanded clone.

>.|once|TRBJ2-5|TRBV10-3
CAISESQGSGKETQYF
TGTGCCATCAGTGAGTCCCAGGGTTCTGGGAAAGAGACCCAGTACTTC
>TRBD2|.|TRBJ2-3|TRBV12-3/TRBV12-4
CASSFSGRTDTQYF
TGTGCCAGCAGTTTCAGCGGGAGGACAGATACGCAGTATTTT
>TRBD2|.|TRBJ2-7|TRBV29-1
CSGRTSFDEQYF
TGCAGCGGACGGACTAGTTTCGACGAGCAGTACTTC
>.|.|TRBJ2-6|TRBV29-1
CSVEVSSGANVLTF
TGCAGCGTTGAGGTGTCCTCTGGGGCCAACGTCCTGACTTTC
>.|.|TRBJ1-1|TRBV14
CASSQVGGRTEAFF
TGTGCCAGCAGCCAAGTGGGGGGACGGACTGAAGCTTTCTTT
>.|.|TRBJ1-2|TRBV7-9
CASSSLSSGPYGYTF
TGTGCCAGCAGCTCCCTTTCTTCTGGCCCTTATGGCTACACCTTC
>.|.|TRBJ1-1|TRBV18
CASSPGAGVNTEAFF
TGTGCCAGCTCACCAGGGGCAGGGGTGAACACTGAAGCTTTCTTT
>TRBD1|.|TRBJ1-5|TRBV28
CASSSPGGAGNQPQHF
TGTGCCAGCAGTTCTCCAGGGGGCGCGGGCAATCAGCCCCAGCATTTT
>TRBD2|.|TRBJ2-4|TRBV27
CASSLSGGVKNIQYF
TGTGCCAGCAGTTTATCGGGAGGGGTCAAAAACATTCAGTACTTC
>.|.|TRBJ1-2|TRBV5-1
CASSRTANYGYTF
TGCGCCAGCAGCAGGACAGCGAACTATGGCTACACCTTC
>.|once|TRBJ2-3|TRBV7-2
CASSLWRTDTQYF
TGTGCCAGCAGCTTATGGCGGACAGATACGCAGTATTTT